This TCR beta chain was captured by sequencing in a study of blood T cell repertoires in COVID-19 (TCRdb year 2020). With regard to the full study: Samples from collaborators originated in the United States, Italy and Spain and spanned both the acute and convalescent phases of COVID-19. Sample metadata almost always included a de-identified subject ID, COVID-19 status, age in years and sex. The repertoires were released in a freely available public database intended as a resource for research on the immune response to SARS-CoV-2. Samples were obtained from the ongoing ImmuneRACE study (first 160 participants) and from 1,254 subjects provided by 6 global collaborators. Deeply sampled blood TCRbeta repertoires from subjects exposed to, actively infected with, or recovered from COVID-19 were included in the dataset. The material from the prospective study consisted of cDNA or gDNA derived from T cells, B-cell-depleted T cells, or PBMCs. Where available, HLA class I and class II types were obtained from metadata supplied by the sample provider rather than from assay-based typing. What the authors observed across the whole study: The amount of clinical and demographic metadata varied by source and participant and was provided uncurated.

The immunoSEQ Assay, a bias-controlled multiplex PCR, was used to amplify TCRbeta CDR3 regions from genomic DNA. From the authors' description of their analysis: Nucleated cell counts per sample were estimated from amplification of reference gene primers within the assay. Sequence reads were collapsed and filtered to measure the absolute abundance of every unique TCRbeta CDR3 rearrangement. For each sample, productive Simpson clonality was calculated as the square root of Simpson's diversity index across productive rearrangements. TCRdb retrieved this table from immuneACCESS and kept in-frame rearrangements only. Not all clones are present; in checked studies, unresolved V genes account for under half, and no reason is known for the remainder. The DNA gave D and trimming, while V, J and clone size come from that table. The sample table lists hundreds of thousands of clones, approximately 86% of them with a count of one. The ten largest clones capture 3.8% of the sample.

A note on this clone: This clone's antigen is unknown. The record has no base qualities; no much larger clone is one base away.

Participants in the prospective study were enrolled through a virtual design, were aged roughly 18 to 100 years, and lived in 24 United States geographic areas. To assign participants to cohorts, the prospective study relied on clinical history that participants themselves reported in a screening survey and a study questionnaire. Mobile phlebotomists in the prospective study collected whole blood, serum and a nasopharyngeal or oropharyngeal swab from every participant. Prospective study participants could optionally give additional blood draws and questionnaires over a roughly two-month period. Blood samples from the prospective study were shipped frozen or at room temperature prior to DNA extraction. For this chain, trimming is 4 bases at the V end and 6 bases at the J end, and the number of junction bases without a gene match is 10. The CDR3 holds 15 amino acids from the cysteine to the phenylalanine. Kept here is only the CDR3 DNA, which spans 45 bases and is read in frame from base 1. CDR1 is given as SGHRS and CDR2 as YFSETQ, both from the germline V gene.

This TCR was recovered from a woman in her forties with acute COVID-19. Sequencing was done on a sample of PBMCs or T cells enriched from blood (not recorded which). Recombination linked TRBV5-1 to TRBJ1-5, and 7 junction bases match TRBD1. The DNA reads as follows: TGCGCCAGCAGCCCCGGGACAGCTTCGAGTCAGCCCCAGCATTTT. The translation is CASSPGTASSQPQHF.